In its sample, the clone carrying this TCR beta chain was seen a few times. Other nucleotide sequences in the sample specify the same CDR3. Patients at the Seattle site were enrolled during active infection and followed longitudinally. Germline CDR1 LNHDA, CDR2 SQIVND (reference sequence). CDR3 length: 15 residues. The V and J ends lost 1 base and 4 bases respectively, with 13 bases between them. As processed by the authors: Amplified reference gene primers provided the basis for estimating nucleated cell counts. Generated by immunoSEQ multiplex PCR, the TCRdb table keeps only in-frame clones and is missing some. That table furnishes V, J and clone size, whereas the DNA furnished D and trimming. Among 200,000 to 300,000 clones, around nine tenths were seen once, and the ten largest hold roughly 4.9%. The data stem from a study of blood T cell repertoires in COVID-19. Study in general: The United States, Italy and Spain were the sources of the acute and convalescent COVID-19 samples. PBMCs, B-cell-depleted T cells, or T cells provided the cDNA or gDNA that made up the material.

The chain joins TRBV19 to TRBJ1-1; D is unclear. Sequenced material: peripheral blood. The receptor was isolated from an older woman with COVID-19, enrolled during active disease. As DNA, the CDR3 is TGTGCCAGTAGTATAGGAGGAAGGGCGGGCACTGAAGCTTTCTTT. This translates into CASSIGGRAGTEAFF. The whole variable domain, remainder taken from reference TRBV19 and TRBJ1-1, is DGGITQSPKYLFRKEGQNVTLSCEQNLNHDAMYWYRQDPGQGLRLIYYSQIVNDFQKGDIAEGYSVSREKKESFPLTVTSAQKNPTAFYLCASSIGGRAGTEAFFGQGTRLTVV.